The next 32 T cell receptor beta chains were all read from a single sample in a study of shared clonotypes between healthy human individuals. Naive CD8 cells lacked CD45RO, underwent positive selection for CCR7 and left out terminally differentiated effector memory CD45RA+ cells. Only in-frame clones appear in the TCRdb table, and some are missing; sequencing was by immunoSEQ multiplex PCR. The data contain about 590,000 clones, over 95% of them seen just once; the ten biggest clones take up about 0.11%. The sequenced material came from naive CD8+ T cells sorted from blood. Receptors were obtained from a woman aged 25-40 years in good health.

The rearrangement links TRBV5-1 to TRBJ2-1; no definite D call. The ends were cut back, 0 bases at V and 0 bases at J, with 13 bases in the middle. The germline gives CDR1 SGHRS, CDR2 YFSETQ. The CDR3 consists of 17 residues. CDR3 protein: CASSLEGKLSSYNEQFF. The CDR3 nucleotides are TGCGCCAGCAGCTTGGAAGGGAAACTGAGCTCCTACAATGAGCAGTTCTTC.

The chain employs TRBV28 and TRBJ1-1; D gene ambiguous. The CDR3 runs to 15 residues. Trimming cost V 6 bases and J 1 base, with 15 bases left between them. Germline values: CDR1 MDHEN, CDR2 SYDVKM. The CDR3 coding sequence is TGTGCCAGCAGACCTGGCTCTGGGGAGAACACTGAAGCTTTCTTT. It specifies CASRPGSGENTEAFF.

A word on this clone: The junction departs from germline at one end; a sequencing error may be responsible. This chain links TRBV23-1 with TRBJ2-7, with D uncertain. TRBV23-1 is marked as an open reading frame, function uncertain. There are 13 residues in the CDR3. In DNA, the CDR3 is TGCGCCAGCACTTACCCCGCAGTATACGGGCAGTACTTC. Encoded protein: CASTYPAVYGQYF.

The CDR3 DNA follows: TGTGCCAGCAGCCGTCGACAGGGGGCACAGACCCAGTACTTC. Translation: CASSRRQGAQTQYF. The chain links TRBV7-9 to TRBJ2-5, with 10 bases matching TRBD1. CDR3 length: 14 amino acids. Germline V gene sequence: CDR1 SEHNR, CDR2 FQNEAQ (reference sequence). The junction had 6 bases not matched to a gene; V was cut back by 5 bases and J by 6 bases.

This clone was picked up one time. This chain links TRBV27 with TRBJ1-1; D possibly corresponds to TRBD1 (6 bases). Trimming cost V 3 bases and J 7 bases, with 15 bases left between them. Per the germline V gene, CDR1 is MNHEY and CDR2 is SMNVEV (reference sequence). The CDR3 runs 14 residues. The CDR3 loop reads CASSLSGVWSEAFF. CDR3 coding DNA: TGTGCCAGCAGTTTGTCAGGGGTGTGGAGTGAAGCTTTCTTT.

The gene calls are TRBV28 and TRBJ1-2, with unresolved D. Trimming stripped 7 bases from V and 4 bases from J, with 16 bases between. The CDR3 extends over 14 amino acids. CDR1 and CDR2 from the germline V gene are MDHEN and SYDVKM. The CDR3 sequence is CASTKLTATYGYTF. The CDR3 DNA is TGTGCCAGCACCAAACTGACTGCGACCTATGGCTACACCTTC.

The CDR3 DNA follows: TGTGCCAGCAGCCCAGAGACAGGGCCTACTGAAGCTTTCTTT. Translation gives CASSPETGPTEAFF. J is TRBJ1-1 and V is TRBV5-6; 7 bases agree with TRBD1. The CDR3 length is 14 residues. Looked up from germline, CDR1 is SGHDT and CDR2 is YYEEEE. V was pared by 4 bases and J by 5 bases, with 8 bases of the junction left unmatched. Variable domain in full (rest from reference TRBV5-6 and TRBJ1-1): DAGVTQSPTHLIKTRGQQVTLRCSPKSGHDTVSWYQQALGQGPQFIFQYYEEEERQRGNFPDRFSGHQFPNYSSELNVNALLLGDSALYLCASSPETGPTEAFFGQGTRLTVV.

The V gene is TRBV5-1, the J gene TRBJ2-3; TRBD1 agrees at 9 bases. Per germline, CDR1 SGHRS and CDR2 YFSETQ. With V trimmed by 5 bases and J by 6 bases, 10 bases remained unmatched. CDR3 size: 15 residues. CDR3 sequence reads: CASRLTGGAFDTQYF. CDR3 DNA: TGCGCCAGCAGGCTGACAGGGGGAGCGTTTGATACGCAGTATTTT.

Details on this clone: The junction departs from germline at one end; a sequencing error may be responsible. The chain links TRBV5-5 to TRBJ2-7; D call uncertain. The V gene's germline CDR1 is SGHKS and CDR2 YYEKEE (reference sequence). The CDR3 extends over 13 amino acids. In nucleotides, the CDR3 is TGTGCCAGCAGCTTGCCGAAGCCCGACGTAGGAGTGTTC. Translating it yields CASSLPKPDVGVF.

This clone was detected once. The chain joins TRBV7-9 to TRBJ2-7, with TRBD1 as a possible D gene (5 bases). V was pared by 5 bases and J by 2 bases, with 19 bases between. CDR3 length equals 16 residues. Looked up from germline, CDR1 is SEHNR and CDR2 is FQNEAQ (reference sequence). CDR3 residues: CASSHPPRGATYEQYF. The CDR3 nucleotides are TGTGCCAGCAGCCATCCCCCCCGTGGGGCGACCTACGAGCAGTACTTC.

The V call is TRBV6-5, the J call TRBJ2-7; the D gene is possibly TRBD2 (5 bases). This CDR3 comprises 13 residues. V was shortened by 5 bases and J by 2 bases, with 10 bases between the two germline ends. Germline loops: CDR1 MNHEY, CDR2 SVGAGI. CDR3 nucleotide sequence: TGTGCCAGCAGTGGGAGTGGCCCCTACGAGCAGTACTTC. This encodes CASSGSGPYEQYF.

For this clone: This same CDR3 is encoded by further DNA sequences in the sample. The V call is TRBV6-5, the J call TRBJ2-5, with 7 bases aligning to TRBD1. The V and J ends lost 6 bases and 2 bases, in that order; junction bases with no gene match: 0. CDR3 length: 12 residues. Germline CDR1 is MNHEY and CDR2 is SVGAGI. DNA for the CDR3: TGTGCCAGCAGGGGACAGCAAGAGACCCAGTACTTC. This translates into CASRGQQETQYF.

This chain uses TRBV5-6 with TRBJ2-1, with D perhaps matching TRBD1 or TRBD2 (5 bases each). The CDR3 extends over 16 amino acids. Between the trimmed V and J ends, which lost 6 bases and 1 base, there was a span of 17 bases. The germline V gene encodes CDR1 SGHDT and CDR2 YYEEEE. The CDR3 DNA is TGTGCCAGCAACGTCGCCGGGACGGCTTCCTACAATGAGCAGTTCTTC. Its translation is CASNVAGTASYNEQFF.

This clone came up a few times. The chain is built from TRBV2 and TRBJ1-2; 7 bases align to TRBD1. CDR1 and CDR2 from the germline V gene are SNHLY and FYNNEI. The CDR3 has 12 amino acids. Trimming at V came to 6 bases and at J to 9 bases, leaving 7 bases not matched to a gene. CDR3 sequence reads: CASSGQEMRYTF. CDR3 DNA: TGTGCCAGCAGCGGACAGGAGATGCGCTACACCTTC. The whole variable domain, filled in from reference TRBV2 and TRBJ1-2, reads EPEVTQTPSHQVTQMGQEVILRCVPISNHLYFYWYRQILGQKVEFLVSFYNNEISEKSEIFDDQFSVERPDGSNFTLKIRSTKLEDSAMYFCASSGQEMRYTFGSGTRLTVV.

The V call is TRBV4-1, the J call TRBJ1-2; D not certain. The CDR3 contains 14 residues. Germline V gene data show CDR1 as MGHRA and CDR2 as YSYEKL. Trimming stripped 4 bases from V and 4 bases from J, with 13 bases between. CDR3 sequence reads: CASSPGRAGYGYTF. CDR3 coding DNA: TGCGCCAGCAGCCCCGGTCGGGCCGGCTATGGCTACACCTTC.

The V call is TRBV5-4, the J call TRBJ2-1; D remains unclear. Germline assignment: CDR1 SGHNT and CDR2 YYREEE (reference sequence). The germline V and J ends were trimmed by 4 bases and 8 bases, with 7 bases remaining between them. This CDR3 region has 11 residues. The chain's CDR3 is CASSGPDEQFF. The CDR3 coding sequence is TGTGCCAGCAGCGGGCCGGATGAGCAGTTCTTC.

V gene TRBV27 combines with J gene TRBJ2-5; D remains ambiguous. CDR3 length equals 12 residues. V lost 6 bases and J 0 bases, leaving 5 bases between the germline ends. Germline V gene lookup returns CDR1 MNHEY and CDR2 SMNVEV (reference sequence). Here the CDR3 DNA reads TGTGCCAGCAGAACAAACCAAGAGACCCAGTACTTC. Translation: CASRTNQETQYF.

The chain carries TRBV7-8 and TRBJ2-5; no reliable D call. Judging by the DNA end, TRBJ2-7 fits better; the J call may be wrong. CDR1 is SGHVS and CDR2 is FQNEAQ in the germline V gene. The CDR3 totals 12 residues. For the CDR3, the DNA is TGTGCCAGCAGTTCGACTGCCTACGAGCAGTACTTC. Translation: CASSSTAYEQYF.

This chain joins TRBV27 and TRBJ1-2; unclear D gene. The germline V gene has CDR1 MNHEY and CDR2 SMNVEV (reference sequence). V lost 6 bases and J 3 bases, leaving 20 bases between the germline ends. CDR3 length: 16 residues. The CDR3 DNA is TGTGCCAGCAGGTCCTCTGTCGCGACTCCCCACTATGGCTACACCTTC. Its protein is CASRSSVATPHYGYTF.

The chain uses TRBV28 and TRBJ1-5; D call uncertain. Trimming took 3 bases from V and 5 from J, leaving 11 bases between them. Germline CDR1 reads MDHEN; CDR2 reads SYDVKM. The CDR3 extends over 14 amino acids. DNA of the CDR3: TGTGCCAGCAGTTTGGCAGGCCTGGATCAGCCCCAGCATTTT. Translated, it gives CASSLAGLDQPQHF.

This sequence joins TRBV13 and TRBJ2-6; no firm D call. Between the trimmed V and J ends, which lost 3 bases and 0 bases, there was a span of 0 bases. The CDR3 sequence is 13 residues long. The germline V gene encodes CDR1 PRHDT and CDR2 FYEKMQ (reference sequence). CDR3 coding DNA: TGTGCCAGCAGCTTCTCTGGGGCCAACGTCCTGACTTTC. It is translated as CASSFSGANVLTF.

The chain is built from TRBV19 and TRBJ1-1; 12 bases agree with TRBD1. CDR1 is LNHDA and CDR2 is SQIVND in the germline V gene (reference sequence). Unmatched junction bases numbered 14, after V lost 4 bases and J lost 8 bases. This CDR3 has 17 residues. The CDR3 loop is CASSTAGTGGPLGEAFF. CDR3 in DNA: TGTGCCAGTAGTACAGCCGGGACAGGGGGCCCTTTAGGCGAAGCTTTCTTT. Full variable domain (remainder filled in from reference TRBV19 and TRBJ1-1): DGGITQSPKYLFRKEGQNVTLSCEQNLNHDAMYWYRQDPGQGLRLIYYSQIVNDFQKGDIAEGYSVSREKKESFPLTVTSAQKNPTAFYLCASSTAGTGGPLGEAFFGQGTRLTVV.

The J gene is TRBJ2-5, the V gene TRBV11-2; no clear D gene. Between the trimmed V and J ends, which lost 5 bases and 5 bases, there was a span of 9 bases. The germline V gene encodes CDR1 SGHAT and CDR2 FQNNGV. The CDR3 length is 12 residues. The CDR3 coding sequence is TGTGCCAGCAGCCAGACGGGCGAGACCCAGTACTTC. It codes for CASSQTGETQYF.

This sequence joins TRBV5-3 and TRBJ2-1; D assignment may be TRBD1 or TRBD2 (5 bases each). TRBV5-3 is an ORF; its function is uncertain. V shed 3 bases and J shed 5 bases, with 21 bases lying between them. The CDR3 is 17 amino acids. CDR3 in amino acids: CARSWPRDLPTNNEQFF. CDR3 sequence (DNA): TGTGCCAGAAGCTGGCCACGGGACCTACCAACGAACAATGAGCAGTTCTTC.

The CDR3, as DNA: TGCGCCAGCAGCCCAAGGGGCCCGACGGGTTACAATGAGCAGTTCTTC. Encoded protein: CASSPRGPTGYNEQFF. The J gene is TRBJ2-1, the V gene TRBV4-1; D is possibly TRBD1 (5 bases). Germline lookup yields CDR1 MGHRA and CDR2 YSYEKL. The CDR3 is made up of 16 amino acids. V was pared by 4 bases and J by 4 bases, with 17 bases between.

CDR3 in amino acids: CASSPGRLEQYF. Written as DNA, the CDR3 is TGTGCCAGCAGCCCGGGGAGGTTGGAGCAGTACTTC. This rearrangement joins TRBV11-2 to TRBJ2-7; the D gene is possibly TRBD2 (6 bases). Trimming removed 5 bases at V and 7 bases at J, with 12 bases between. Germline V gene lookup returns CDR1 SGHAT and CDR2 FQNNGV. The CDR3 is 12 amino acids.

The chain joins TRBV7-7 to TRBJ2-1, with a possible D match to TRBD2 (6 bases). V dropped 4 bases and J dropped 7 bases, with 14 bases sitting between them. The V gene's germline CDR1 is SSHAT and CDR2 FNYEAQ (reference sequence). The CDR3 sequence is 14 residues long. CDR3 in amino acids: CASSSLTSPNEQFF. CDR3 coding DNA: TGTGCCAGCAGCTCCCTGACTAGTCCAAATGAGCAGTTCTTC.

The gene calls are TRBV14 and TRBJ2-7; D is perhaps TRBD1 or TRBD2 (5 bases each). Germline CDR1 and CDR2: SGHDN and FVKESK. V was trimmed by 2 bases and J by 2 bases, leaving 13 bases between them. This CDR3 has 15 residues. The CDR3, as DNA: TGTGCCAGCAGCCAAACCCGGGACCTGGCCTACGAGCAGTACTTC. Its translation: CASSQTRDLAYEQYF.

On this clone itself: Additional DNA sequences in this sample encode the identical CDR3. Here the CDR3 reads CASSLDRVGTDTQYF. DNA of the CDR3: TGTGCCAGCAGTCTAGACAGGGTGGGTACAGATACGCAGTATTTT. The chain recombines TRBV28 with TRBJ2-3, with 7 bases fitting TRBD1. CDR1 and CDR2 (germline): MDHEN, SYDVKM. The CDR3 is made up of 15 amino acids. Trimming removed 5 bases from V and 3 bases from J; junction bases left unmatched: 8.

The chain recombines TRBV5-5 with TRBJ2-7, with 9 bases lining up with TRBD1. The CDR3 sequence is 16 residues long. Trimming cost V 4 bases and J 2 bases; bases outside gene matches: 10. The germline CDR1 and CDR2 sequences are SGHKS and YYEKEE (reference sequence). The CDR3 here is CASSGTQGALPYEQYF. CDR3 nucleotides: TGTGCCAGCAGCGGAACACAGGGGGCTCTTCCCTACGAGCAGTACTTC.

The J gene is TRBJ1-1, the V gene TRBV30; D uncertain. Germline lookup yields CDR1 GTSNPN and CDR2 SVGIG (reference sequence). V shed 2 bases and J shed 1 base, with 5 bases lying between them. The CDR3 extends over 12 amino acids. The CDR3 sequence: CAWSRANTEAFF. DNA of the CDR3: TGTGCCTGGAGTAGGGCGAACACTGAAGCTTTCTTT. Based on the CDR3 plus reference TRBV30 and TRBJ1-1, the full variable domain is SQTIHQWPATLVQPVGSPLSLECTVEGTSNPNLYWYRQAAGRGLQLLFYSVGIGQISSEVPQNLSASRPQDRQFILSSKKLLLSDSGFYLCAWSRANTEAFFGQGTRLTVV.

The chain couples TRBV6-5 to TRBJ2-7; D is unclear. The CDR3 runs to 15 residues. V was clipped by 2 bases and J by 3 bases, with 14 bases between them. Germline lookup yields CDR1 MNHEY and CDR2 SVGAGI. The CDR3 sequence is CASSYSRRLVYEQYF. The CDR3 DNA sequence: TGTGCCAGCAGTTACAGTCGGCGCCTAGTCTACGAGCAGTACTTC.